The clone carrying this T cell receptor beta chain was picked up a small number of times. The antigen is not known. The data are from a study of prognosis after radiotherapy for stage I lung cancer. Study outcomes and limitations: When patients developed distant metastases, their Shannon entropy after stereotactic body radiation therapy was lower. Clone counts measured for unique TCRs fell after stereotactic body radiation therapy, median roughly 9,300 versus 7,200.

Two-round multiplex PCR, the amplification method, yielded TCR beta CDR3 from genomic DNA. First-round PCR amplification was performed with primers specific to each TRBV and TRBJ gene. TCRdb analysed the multiplex PCR reads with MiXCR anew, one entry per CDR3 protein. The sample carries some 36,000 distinct CDR3 sequences, around a quarter recorded once. Trimming took off 4 bases at V and 6 bases at J, with 15 bases between the two ends. Germline CDR1 is MGHRA and CDR2 is YSYEKL. The CDR3 has 14 residues. This sequence was found in a donor over 45 with non-small cell lung cancer. J is TRBJ2-5 and V is TRBV4-1, with no clear D. Here the sequenced sample was PBMCs, taken before or after stereotactic body radiation therapy (not recorded which). CDR3 amino acids: CASSPEEFLKTQYF. The DNA for the CDR3 is TGCGCCAGCAGCCCTGAGGAGTTTCTGAAGACCCAGTACTTC.